The 5 T cell receptor beta chains presented below share a single source sample, sequenced in a study of shared T cell receptors in the human thymus (dated by TCRdb to 2020 to 2022). Library prep was done by the immunoSEQ multiplex PCR assay. The table comes from immuneACCESS by way of TCRdb, which keeps in-frame sequences with V and J called. Part of the clones is missing from these tables; in studies checked, under half for an unresolved V gene and the rest for unknown reasons. The sample data list 72,000 or so clones, and nearly 95% of these were observed just once. 0.033% of the sample is in the top ten clones. The material sequenced was thymocytes. The origin of the receptors is a human donor.

The rearrangement links TRBV6-5 to TRBJ2-2; D is unresolved. The CDR3 runs 14 residues. The V end lost 5 bases, the J end lost 4 bases, and 11 bases lay between the germline ends. The germline V gene has CDR1 MNHEY and CDR2 SVGAGI. CDR3 in DNA: TGTGCCAGCAGTCAACGGCCGTCCACCGGGGAGCTGTTTTTT. Encoded protein: CASSQRPSTGELFF.

This chain joins TRBV15 and TRBJ1-5, with D unclear. CDR3 length: 17 amino acids. V lost 1 base and J 3 bases, leaving 16 bases between the germline ends. Germline CDR1 is LNHNV and CDR2 is YYDKDF (reference sequence). Here the CDR3 DNA reads TGTGCCACCAGCAGAGCTCGGCACAGAAGGTCCAATCAGCCCCAGCATTTT. The encoded protein is CATSRARHRRSNQPQHF.

This chain links TRBV7-9 with TRBJ2-2, with D unclear. V was pared by 2 bases and J by 2 bases, with 6 bases between. The V gene's germline CDR1 is SEHNR and CDR2 FQNEAQ (reference sequence). There are 14 residues in the CDR3. Here the CDR3 DNA reads TGTGCCAGCAGCTTATCCGTTAACACCGGGGAGCTGTTTTTT. Translated: CASSLSVNTGELFF.

The chain uses TRBV7-9 and TRBJ1-1; D gene ambiguous. V lost 5 bases and J 3 bases, leaving 13 bases between the germline ends. This CDR3 spans 14 amino acids. Germline V gene sequence: CDR1 SEHNR, CDR2 FQNEAQ (reference sequence). This chain's CDR3 is CASSPPLRDTEAFF. CDR3 bases: TGTGCCAGCAGCCCACCTTTGAGGGACACTGAAGCTTTCTTT.

The chain joins TRBV7-2 to TRBJ1-1; the match to TRBD1 covers 10 bases. Germline loops: CDR1 SGHTA, CDR2 FQGNSA. CDR3 length: 15 residues. V shed 5 bases and J 2 bases; nucleotides not matched to a gene: 5. CDR3 sequence: CASSTRDRGNTEAFF. CDR3 coding DNA: TGTGCCAGCAGCACCAGGGACAGGGGAAACACTGAAGCTTTCTTT.